What follows is one T cell receptor beta chain and its context. The target antigen is unknown. The sample comes from a study of T cell responses to AZD1222 COVID-19 vaccine. Whole-study results and caveats: Spike as a whole was targeted by vaccine-associated CD4 TCRs, dominant at 160-218 and 743-854.

Only in-frame clones appear in the TCRdb table, and some are missing; sequencing was by immunoSEQ multiplex PCR. Seen here are 75,000 to 85,000 clones, 90% observed once, and the top ten hold 1.3% to 1.5%. Deletions cut 3 bases from V and 7 bases from J, with 25 bases between. Germline values: CDR1 SGHKS, CDR2 YYEKEE (reference sequence). CDR3 length: 18 amino acids. This material consisted of peripheral blood, taken 28 days after the second AZD1222 dose. The J gene is TRBJ1-4, the V gene TRBV5-5, with D possibly TRBD1 on 6 matching bases. This TCR was sampled from an adult who received the AZD1222 COVID-19 vaccine. The CDR3 is CASSSYGTPSLQREKLFF. In DNA, the CDR3 is TGTGCCAGCAGCTCCTACGGGACACCCTCACTTCAGCGTGAAAAACTGTTTTTT.